The rows below give T cell receptor beta chains drawn from one sample of a study of T cell clones after liver transplantation. Sequencing used immunoSEQ multiplex PCR; TCRdb keeps in-frame clones, though not all of them. The table shows 95,000 to 110,000 clones, with 82% occurring only once. The sample consisted of CD4+ T cells from blood, taken before liver transplant. The receptors were gathered from a human donor who received a liver transplant. Each CDR3 is given with its conserved first and last residue. The order of the fields is D gene, V gene, clone size, J gene, CDR3 protein, CDR3 DNA. D genes are given only for firm matches. Some rows mark clone size as missing; the rest say once, few, many or name a class of expanded clone.

d_gene: .; v_gene: TRBV4-3; abundance: .; j_gene: TRBJ2-2; CDR3aa: CASSQVRDTGELFF; CDR3nt: TGCGCCAGCAGCCAAGTTAGGGACACCGGGGAGCTGTTTTTT
d_gene: .; v_gene: TRBV5-1; abundance: .; j_gene: TRBJ2-1; CDR3aa: CASSLPGQSEQFF; CDR3nt: TGCGCCAGCAGCTTGCCAGGGCAGAGTGAGCAGTTCTTC
d_gene: .; v_gene: TRBV30; abundance: .; j_gene: TRBJ2-1; CDR3aa: CAYSFNEQFF; CDR3nt: TGTGCCTACTCGTTCAATGAGCAGTTCTTC
d_gene: TRBD2; v_gene: TRBV30; abundance: .; j_gene: TRBJ2-7; CDR3aa: CAWSVYSGSSYEQYF; CDR3nt: TGTGCCTGGAGTGTTTATAGCGGGAGCTCCTACGAGCAGTACTTC
d_gene: .; v_gene: TRBV6-1; abundance: .; j_gene: TRBJ2-7; CDR3aa: CASSDRLDPRGF; CDR3nt: TGTGCCAGCAGTGACCGGTTAGACCCAAGAGGCTTC
d_gene: TRBD2; v_gene: TRBV28; abundance: .; j_gene: TRBJ2-2; CDR3aa: CASSSAGGAFGELFF; CDR3nt: TGTGCCAGCAGTTCTGCGGGAGGAGCATTCGGGGAGCTGTTTTTT
d_gene: .; v_gene: TRBV6-1; abundance: .; j_gene: TRBJ1-3; CDR3aa: CASGREVTGNTIYF; CDR3nt: TGTGCCAGCGGACGGGAAGTTACTGGAAACACCATATATTTT
d_gene: .; v_gene: TRBV6-1; abundance: .; j_gene: TRBJ2-7; CDR3aa: CASGTAMASTSEQYF; CDR3nt: TGTGCCAGCGGTACAGCGATGGCTTCTACTAGCGAGCAGTACTTC
d_gene: TRBD1; v_gene: TRBV28; abundance: .; j_gene: TRBJ1-5; CDR3aa: CASSLTSGTANQPQHF; CDR3nt: TGTGCCAGCAGTTTGACCTCCGGGACAGCTAATCAGCCCCAGCATTTT
d_gene: TRBD1; v_gene: TRBV5-5; abundance: .; j_gene: TRBJ1-1; CDR3aa: CASRSVNRGEAFF; CDR3nt: TGTGCCAGCAGGTCAGTAAACAGGGGTGAAGCTTTCTTT
d_gene: TRBD1; v_gene: TRBV6-6; abundance: once; j_gene: TRBJ1-2; CDR3aa: CASSYSNRGLLYGYTF; CDR3nt: TGTGCCAGCAGTTACTCGAACAGGGGGCTTCTCTATGGCTACACCTTC
d_gene: .; v_gene: TRBV27; abundance: .; j_gene: TRBJ2-2; CDR3aa: CATSAGANTGELFF; CDR3nt: TGTGCCACCTCGGCGGGCGCGAACACCGGGGAGCTGTTTTTT
d_gene: TRBD1; v_gene: TRBV5-4; abundance: .; j_gene: TRBJ1-2; CDR3aa: CASSLDRGSHTF; CDR3nt: TGTGCCAGCAGCCTCGACAGGGGTAGTCACACCTTC
d_gene: .; v_gene: TRBV27; abundance: .; j_gene: TRBJ2-7; CDR3aa: CASSLTGTDFTGQYF; CDR3nt: TGTGCCAGCAGTTTAACCGGGACTGACTTCACTGGGCAGTACTTC
d_gene: TRBD1; v_gene: TRBV6-6; abundance: once; j_gene: TRBJ1-5; CDR3aa: CASSWQTGGNQPQHF; CDR3nt: TGTGCCAGCAGTTGGCAGACAGGGGGCAATCAGCCCCAGCATTTT
d_gene: .; v_gene: TRBV12-5; abundance: .; j_gene: TRBJ2-2; CDR3aa: CASGRPGENPNTGELFF; CDR3nt: TGTGCTAGTGGCCGCCCCGGGGAGAACCCGAACACCGGGGAGCTGTTTTTT
d_gene: .; v_gene: TRBV7-2; abundance: .; j_gene: TRBJ2-7; CDR3aa: CASNPGGRDEQYF; CDR3nt: TGTGCCAGCAACCCCGGGGGGCGAGACGAGCAGTACTTC
d_gene: TRBD2; v_gene: TRBV7-9; abundance: .; j_gene: TRBJ2-1; CDR3aa: CATPLAGPDEQFF; CDR3nt: TGTGCCACCCCACTAGCGGGGCCAGATGAGCAGTTCTTC
d_gene: TRBD2; v_gene: TRBV27; abundance: .; j_gene: TRBJ2-1; CDR3aa: CASSLENVAGASNEQFF; CDR3nt: TGTGCCAGCAGTTTAGAGAACGTAGCGGGGGCCAGCAATGAGCAGTTCTTC
d_gene: .; v_gene: TRBV7-9; abundance: .; j_gene: TRBJ2-2; CDR3aa: CASSLEGKSGELFF; CDR3nt: TGTGCCAGCAGCTTAGAGGGGAAGAGCGGGGAGCTGTTTTTT
d_gene: TRBD1; v_gene: TRBV2; abundance: many; j_gene: TRBJ2-7; CDR3aa: CASSDMGTGTGALEQYF; CDR3nt: TGTGCCAGCAGTGATATGGGCACCGGGACAGGGGCGTTGGAGCAGTACTTC
d_gene: .; v_gene: TRBV6-1; abundance: .; j_gene: TRBJ1-2; CDR3aa: CATRPGYYGYTF; CDR3nt: TGTGCCACCCGCCCGGGCTACTATGGCTACACCTTC
d_gene: .; v_gene: TRBV28; abundance: .; j_gene: TRBJ2-5; CDR3aa: CASSFKRTQETQYF; CDR3nt: TGTGCCAGCAGTTTCAAGCGGACCCAAGAGACCCAGTACTTC
d_gene: TRBD1; v_gene: TRBV2; abundance: .; j_gene: TRBJ1-5; CDR3aa: CASSTDRGGNQPQHF; CDR3nt: TGTGCCAGCAGTACCGACAGGGGAGGGAATCAGCCCCAGCATTTT
d_gene: .; v_gene: TRBV7-2; abundance: .; j_gene: TRBJ2-5; CDR3aa: CASSPSVGEQYF; CDR3nt: TGTGCCAGCAGCCCATCCGTGGGGGAGCAGTACTTC
d_gene: TRBD1; v_gene: TRBV5-4; abundance: .; j_gene: TRBJ1-4; CDR3aa: CASSLGQGAGNEKLFF; CDR3nt: TGTGCCAGCAGCTTGGGACAGGGGGCAGGTAATGAAAAACTGTTTTTT
d_gene: TRBD2; v_gene: TRBV7-3; abundance: .; j_gene: TRBJ2-3; CDR3aa: CASSAPRGRVGGTDTQYF; CDR3nt: TGTGCCAGCAGCGCCCCCCGAGGGAGGGTGGGGGGCACAGATACGCAGTATTTT
d_gene: .; v_gene: TRBV5-1; abundance: once; j_gene: TRBJ2-2; CDR3aa: CASREGTANTGELFF; CDR3nt: TGCGCCAGCAGGGAGGGGACGGCGAACACCGGGGAGCTGTTTTTT
d_gene: .; v_gene: TRBV9; abundance: .; j_gene: TRBJ2-5; CDR3aa: CASSVGGTETQYF; CDR3nt: TGTGCCAGCAGCGTAGGGGGCACTGAGACCCAGTACTTC
d_gene: TRBD2; v_gene: TRBV7-9; abundance: once; j_gene: TRBJ2-5; CDR3aa: CASSFLSGTETQYF; CDR3nt: TGTGCCAGCAGCTTCCTTAGCGGGACTGAGACCCAGTACTTC
d_gene: TRBD2; v_gene: TRBV7-6; abundance: .; j_gene: TRBJ2-5; CDR3aa: CASSLTSGGPQYF; CDR3nt: TGTGCCAGCAGCTTAACTAGCGGGGGGCCCCAGTACTTC
d_gene: TRBD1; v_gene: TRBV7-2; abundance: .; j_gene: TRBJ2-1; CDR3aa: CASSLSGTGGINEQFF; CDR3nt: TGTGCCAGCAGCTTATCCGGGACAGGGGGTATCAATGAGCAGTTCTTC
d_gene: .; v_gene: TRBV30; abundance: .; j_gene: TRBJ1-5; CDR3aa: CAWSDPGRGSTQPQHF; CDR3nt: TGTGCCTGGAGTGACCCCGGGCGCGGGAGTACTCAGCCCCAGCATTTT
d_gene: .; v_gene: TRBV7-3; abundance: .; j_gene: TRBJ2-2; CDR3aa: CASSLGLSNTGELFF; CDR3nt: TGTGCCAGCAGCCTCGGACTATCCAACACCGGGGAGCTGTTTTTT
d_gene: .; v_gene: TRBV29-1; abundance: .; j_gene: TRBJ2-7; CDR3aa: CSVEGKSSYEQYF; CDR3nt: TGCAGCGTTGAAGGCAAGAGCTCCTACGAGCAGTACTTC
d_gene: .; v_gene: TRBV21-1; abundance: .; j_gene: TRBJ2-1; CDR3aa: CASSKLLAGVEEQFF; CDR3nt: TGTGCCAGCAGCAAATTACTAGCGGGAGTCGAGGAGCAGTTCTTC
d_gene: .; v_gene: TRBV4-2; abundance: many; j_gene: TRBJ2-3; CDR3aa: CASSQDQLVGGTQYF; CDR3nt: TGTGCCAGCAGCCAAGATCAGTTGGTTGGGGGTACGCAGTATTTT